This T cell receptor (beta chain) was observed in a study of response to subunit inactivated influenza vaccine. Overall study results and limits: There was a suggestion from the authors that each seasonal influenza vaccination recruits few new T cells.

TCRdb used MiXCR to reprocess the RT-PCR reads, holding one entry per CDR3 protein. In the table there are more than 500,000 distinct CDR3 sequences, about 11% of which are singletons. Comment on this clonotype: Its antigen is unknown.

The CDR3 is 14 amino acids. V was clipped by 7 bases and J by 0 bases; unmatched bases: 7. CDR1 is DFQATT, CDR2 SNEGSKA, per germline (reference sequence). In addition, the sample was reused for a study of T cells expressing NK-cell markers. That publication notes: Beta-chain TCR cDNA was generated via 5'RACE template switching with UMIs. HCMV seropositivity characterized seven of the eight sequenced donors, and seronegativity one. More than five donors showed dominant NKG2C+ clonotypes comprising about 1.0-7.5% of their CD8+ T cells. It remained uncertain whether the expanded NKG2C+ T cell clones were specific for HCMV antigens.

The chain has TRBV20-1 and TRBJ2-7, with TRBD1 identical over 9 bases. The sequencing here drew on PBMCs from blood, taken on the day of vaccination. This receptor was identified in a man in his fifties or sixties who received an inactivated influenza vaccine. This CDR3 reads CSGAGTGSSYEQYF. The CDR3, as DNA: TGCAGTGGCGCTGGGACAGGGTCCTCCTACGAGCAGTACTTC.